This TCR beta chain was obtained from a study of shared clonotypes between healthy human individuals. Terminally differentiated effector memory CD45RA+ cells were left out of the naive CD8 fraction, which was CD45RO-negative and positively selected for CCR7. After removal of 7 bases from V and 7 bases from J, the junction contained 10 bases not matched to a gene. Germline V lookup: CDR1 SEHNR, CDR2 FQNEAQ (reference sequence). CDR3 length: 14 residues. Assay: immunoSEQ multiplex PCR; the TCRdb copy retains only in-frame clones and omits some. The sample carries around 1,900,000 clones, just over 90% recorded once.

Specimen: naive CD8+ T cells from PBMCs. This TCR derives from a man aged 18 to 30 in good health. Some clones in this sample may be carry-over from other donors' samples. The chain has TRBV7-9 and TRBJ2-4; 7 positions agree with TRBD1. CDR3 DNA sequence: TGTGCCAGCAACACAGGGGAAAGGGACAACATTCAGTACTTC. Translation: CASNTGERDNIQYF.